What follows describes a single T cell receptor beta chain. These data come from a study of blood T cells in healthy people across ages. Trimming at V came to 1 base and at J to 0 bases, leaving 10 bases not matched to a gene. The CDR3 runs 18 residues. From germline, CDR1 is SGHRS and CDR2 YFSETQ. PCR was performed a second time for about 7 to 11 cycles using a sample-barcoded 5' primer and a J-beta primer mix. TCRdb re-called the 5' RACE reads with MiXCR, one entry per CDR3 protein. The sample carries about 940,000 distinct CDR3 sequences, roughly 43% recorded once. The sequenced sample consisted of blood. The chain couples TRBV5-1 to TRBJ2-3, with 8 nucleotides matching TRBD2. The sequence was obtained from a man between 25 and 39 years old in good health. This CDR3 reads CASSLLRAGAVSTDTQYF. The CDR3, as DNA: TGCGCCAGCAGCTTGCTACGAGCGGGGGCCGTAAGCACAGATACGCAGTATTTT.